Sequencing of this T cell receptor beta chain was carried out in a study of cytomegalovirus exposure and HLA in healthy donors. The V end was cut by 6 bases, the J end by 8 bases, with 14 bases between. The length of the CDR3 is 13 residues. CDR1 is MDHEN and CDR2 is SYDVKM in the germline V gene. Amplification used 60 Vbeta primers and 13 Jbeta primers. TCRdb keeps only in-frame clones here, not all; method: immunoSEQ multiplex PCR. In the table there are about 130,000 clones, roughly 80% of which are singletons. The source of this sequence is a woman between 45 and 60 years old in good health and CMV-seronegative. Sequencing used PBMCs. The chain recombines TRBV28 with TRBJ2-1; no reliable D call. In DNA form, the CDR3 reads TGTGCCAGCAGGTCTTCTGCCCACTATGAGCAGTTCTTC. Translating it yields CASRSSAHYEQFF.